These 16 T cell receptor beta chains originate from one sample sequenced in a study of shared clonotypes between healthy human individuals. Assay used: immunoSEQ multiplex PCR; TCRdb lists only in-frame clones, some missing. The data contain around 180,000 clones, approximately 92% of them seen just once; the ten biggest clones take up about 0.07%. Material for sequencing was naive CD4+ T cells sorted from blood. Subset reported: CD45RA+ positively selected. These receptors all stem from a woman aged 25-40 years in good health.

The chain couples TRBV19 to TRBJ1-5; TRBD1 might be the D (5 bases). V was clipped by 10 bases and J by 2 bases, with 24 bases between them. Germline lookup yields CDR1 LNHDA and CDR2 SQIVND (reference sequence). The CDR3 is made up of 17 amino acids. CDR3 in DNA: TGTGCCACCTCCGGGACCGCTCCTTTATATGGCAATCAGCCCCAGCATTTT. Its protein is CATSGTAPLYGNQPQHF.

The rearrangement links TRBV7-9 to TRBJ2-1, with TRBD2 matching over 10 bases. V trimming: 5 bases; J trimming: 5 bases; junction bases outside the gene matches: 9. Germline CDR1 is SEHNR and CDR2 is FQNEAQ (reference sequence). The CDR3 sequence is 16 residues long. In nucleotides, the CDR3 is TGTGCCAGCAGCGGGATTACTAGCGGGACACACAATGAGCAGTTCTTC. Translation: CASSGITSGTHNEQFF.

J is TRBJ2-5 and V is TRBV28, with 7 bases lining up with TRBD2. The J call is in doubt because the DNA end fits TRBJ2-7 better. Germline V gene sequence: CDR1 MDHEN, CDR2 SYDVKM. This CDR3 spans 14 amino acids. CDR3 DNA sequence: TGTGCCAGCAGTTCGGTCGGGGGGACTTACGAGCAGTACTTC. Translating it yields CASSSVGGTYEQYF.

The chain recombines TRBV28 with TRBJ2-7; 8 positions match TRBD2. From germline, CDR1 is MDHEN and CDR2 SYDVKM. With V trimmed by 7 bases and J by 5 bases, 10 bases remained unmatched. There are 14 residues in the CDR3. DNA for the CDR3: TGTGCCAGCATTGAAGCGGGAGTGCTGAACGAGCAGTACTTC. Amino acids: CASIEAGVLNEQYF. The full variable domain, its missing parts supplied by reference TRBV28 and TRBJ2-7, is DVKVTQSSRYLVKRTGEKVFLECVQDMDHENMFWYRQDPGLGLRLIYFSYDVKMKEKGDIPEGYSVSREKKERFSLILESASTNQTSMYLCASIEAGVLNEQYFGPGTRLTVT.

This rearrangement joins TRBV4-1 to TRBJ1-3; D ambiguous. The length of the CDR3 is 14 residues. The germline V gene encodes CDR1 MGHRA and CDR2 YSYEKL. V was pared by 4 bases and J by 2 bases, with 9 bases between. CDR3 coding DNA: TGCGCCAGCAGCCCATCGAGCGCTGGAAACACCATATATTTT. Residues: CASSPSSAGNTIYF.

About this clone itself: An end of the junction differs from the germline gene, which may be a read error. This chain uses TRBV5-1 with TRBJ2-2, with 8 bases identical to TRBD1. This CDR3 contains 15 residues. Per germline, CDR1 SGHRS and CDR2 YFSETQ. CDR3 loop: CASSFRTGNSGELFF. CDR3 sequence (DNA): TGCGCCAGCAGCTTTAGGACAGGGAACTCCGGGGAGCTGTTTTTT.

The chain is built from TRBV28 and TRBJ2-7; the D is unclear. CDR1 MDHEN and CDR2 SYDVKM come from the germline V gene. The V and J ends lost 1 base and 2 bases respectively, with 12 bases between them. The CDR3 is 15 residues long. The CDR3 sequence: CASSLFRQIAYEQYF. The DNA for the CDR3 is TGTGCCAGCAGTTTATTCCGGCAGATTGCCTACGAGCAGTACTTC.

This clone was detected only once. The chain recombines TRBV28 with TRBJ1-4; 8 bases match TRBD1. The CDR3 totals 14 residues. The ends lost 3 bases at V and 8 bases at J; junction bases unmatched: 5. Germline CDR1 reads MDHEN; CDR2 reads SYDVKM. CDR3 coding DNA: TGTGCCAGCAGTTTGACAGGGGTTTGGGAAAAACTGTTTTTT. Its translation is CASSLTGVWEKLFF.

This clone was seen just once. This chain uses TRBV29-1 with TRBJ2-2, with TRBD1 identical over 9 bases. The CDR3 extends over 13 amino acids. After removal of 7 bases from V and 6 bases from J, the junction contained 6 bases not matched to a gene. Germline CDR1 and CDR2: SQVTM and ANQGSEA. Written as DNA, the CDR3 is TGCAGCGCGGGACAGGGTGAAGCCGGGGAGCTGTTTTTT. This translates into CSAGQGEAGELFF.

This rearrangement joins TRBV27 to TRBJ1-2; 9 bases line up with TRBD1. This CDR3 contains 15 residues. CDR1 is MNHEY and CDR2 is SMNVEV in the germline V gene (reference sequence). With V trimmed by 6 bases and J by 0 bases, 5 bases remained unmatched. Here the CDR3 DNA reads TGTGCCAGCAGCACGGACAGGGGAGCTAACTATGGCTACACCTTC. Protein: CASSTDRGANYGYTF.

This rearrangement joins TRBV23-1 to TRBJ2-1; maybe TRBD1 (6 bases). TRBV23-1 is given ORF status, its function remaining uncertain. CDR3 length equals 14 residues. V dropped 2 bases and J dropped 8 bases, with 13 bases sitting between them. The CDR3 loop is CASSQNSGEHEQFF. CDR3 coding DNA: TGCGCCAGCAGTCAAAATTCAGGGGAACATGAGCAGTTCTTC.

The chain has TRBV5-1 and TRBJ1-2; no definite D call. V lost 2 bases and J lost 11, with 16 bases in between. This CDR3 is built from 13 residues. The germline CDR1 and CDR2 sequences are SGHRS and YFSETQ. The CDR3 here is CASSLTAQSGYTF. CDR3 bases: TGCGCCAGCAGCTTAACGGCTCAGTCAGGTTACACCTTC.

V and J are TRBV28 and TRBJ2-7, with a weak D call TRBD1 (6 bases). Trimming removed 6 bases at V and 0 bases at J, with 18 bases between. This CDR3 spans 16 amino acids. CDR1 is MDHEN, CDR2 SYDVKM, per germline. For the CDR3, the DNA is TGTGCCAGCAGCTTTAACAGGGAGATAAACTCCTACGAGCAGTACTTC. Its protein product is CASSFNREINSYEQYF.

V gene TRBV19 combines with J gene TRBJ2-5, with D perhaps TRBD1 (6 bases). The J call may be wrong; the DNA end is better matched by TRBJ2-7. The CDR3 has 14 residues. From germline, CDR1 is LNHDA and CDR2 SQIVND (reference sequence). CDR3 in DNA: TGTGCCAGTAGGGCTCCCGGACAGACCTACGAGCAGTACTTC. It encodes CASRAPGQTYEQYF.

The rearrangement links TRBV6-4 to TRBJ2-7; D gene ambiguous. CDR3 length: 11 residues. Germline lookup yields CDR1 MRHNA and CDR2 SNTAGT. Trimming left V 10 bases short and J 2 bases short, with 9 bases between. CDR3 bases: TGTGCCACCGCGGCGGCCTACGAGCAGTACTTC. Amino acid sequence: CATAAAYEQYF.

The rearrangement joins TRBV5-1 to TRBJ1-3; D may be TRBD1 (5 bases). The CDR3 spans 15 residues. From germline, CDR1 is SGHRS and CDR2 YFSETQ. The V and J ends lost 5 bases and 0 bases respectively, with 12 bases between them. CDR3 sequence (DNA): TGCGCCAGCAGACTTACCACAGGCTCTGGAAACACCATATATTTT. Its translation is CASRLTTGSGNTIYF. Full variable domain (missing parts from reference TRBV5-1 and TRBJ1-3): KAGVTQTPRYLIKTRGQQVTLSCSPISGHRSVSWYQQTPGQGLQFLFEYFSETQRNKGNFPGRFSGRQFSNSRSEMNVSTLELGDSALYLCASRLTTGSGNTIYFGEGSWLTVV.